The rows below give T cell receptor beta chains drawn from one sample of a study of vaccination and CD4 T cells after COVID-19. Via MiXCR, TCRdb re-called the PCR reads, giving one row per CDR3 protein. In the table there are 7,500 to 10,000 distinct CDR3 sequences, around 21% of which are singletons. These receptors have no identified antigens. Material: CD4+ T cells from blood, cultured in vitro, obtained after SARS-CoV-2 vaccination. The receptors were gathered from a human donor who had recovered from COVID-19. CDR3s include the opening cysteine and the closing phenylalanine or tryptophan. The order of the fields is CDR3 protein, CDR3 DNA, D gene, J gene, V gene, clone size. A D gene is named only where the DNA matches it firmly. Expanded clones are given a class, and other clones once, few, many or no size at all.

CASSFGQGAYNEQFF	TGCGCCAGCAGCTTTGGACAGGGGGCATACAATGAGCAGTTCTTC	TRBD1	TRBJ2-1	TRBV5-1	.
CASSDSGANVLTF	TGTGCCAGCAGTGACTCTGGGGCCAACGTCCTGACTTTC	.	TRBJ2-6	TRBV6-4	many
CSASTDRGIQYF	TGCAGTGCTAGTACCGACAGGGGCATTCAGTACTTC	TRBD1	TRBJ2-4	TRBV20-1	.
CASSPAWWTQETQYF	TGTGCCAGCTCACCGGCCTGGTGGACCCAAGAGACCCAGTACTTC	.	TRBJ2-5	TRBV18	.
CASSDGGSNEKLFF	TGCGCCAGCAGTGACGGGGGGTCTAATGAAAAACTGTTTTTT	.	TRBJ1-4	TRBV10-1	.
CASSQDWGSSYNEQFF	TGCGCCAGCAGCCAAGATTGGGGGAGCTCCTACAATGAGCAGTTCTTC	.	TRBJ2-1	TRBV4-1	.
CSARDFLTSNQPQHF	TGCAGTGCTAGAGATTTTCTGACAAGCAATCAGCCCCAGCATTTT	.	TRBJ1-5	TRBV20-1	.
CAWTPGGANYGYTF	TGTGCCTGGACCCCGGGGGGGGCAAACTATGGCTACACCTTC	.	TRBJ1-2	TRBV30	.
CASSYSSKATGNSPLHF	TGTGCCAGCAGTTACTCCAGTAAAGCTACAGGCAATTCACCCCTCCACTTT	.	TRBJ1-6	TRBV6-5	.
CASSPGLAGWDEQFF	TGTGCCAGCAGCCCAGGACTAGCCGGGTGGGATGAGCAGTTCTTC	TRBD2	TRBJ2-1	TRBV7-7	many
CASKTGQRGNQPQHF	TGTGCCAGCAAAACGGGACAGAGAGGCAATCAGCCCCAGCATTTT	TRBD1	TRBJ1-5	TRBV6-1	large
CASSPRRTNTGELFF	TGTGCCAGCAGCCCCAGACGAACGAACACCGGGGAGCTGTTTTTT	.	TRBJ2-2	TRBV7-2	.
CSAKGSSTDTQYF	TGCAGTGCTAAGGGGTCTAGTACAGATACGCAGTATTTT	.	TRBJ2-3	TRBV20-1	medium-sized
CSASPVPYEQYF	TGCAGTGCTAGCCCTGTTCCCTACGAGCAGTACTTC	.	TRBJ2-7	TRBV20-1	many
CSIDGGNQPQHF	TGCTCCATTGACGGAGGCAATCAGCCCCAGCATTTT	.	TRBJ1-5	TRBV20-1	medium-sized
CASSLSSRSGGYTF	TGTGCCAGCAGTCTTAGCAGTCGGTCTGGTGGCTACACCTTC	.	TRBJ1-2	TRBV6-1	large
CASNLEETQYF	TGTGCCAGCAATCTGGAGGAGACCCAGTACTTC	.	TRBJ2-5	TRBV7-9	medium-sized
CASSRSDTQYF	TGTGCCAGCAGCCGATCGGATACGCAGTATTTT	.	TRBJ2-3	TRBV12-3/TRBV12-4	.
CASTNSGNTIYF	TGTGCCAGCACTAACTCTGGAAACACCATATATTTT	.	TRBJ1-3	TRBV6-5	few
CSADRASGYQETQYF	TGCAGTGCTGACCGGGCTAGCGGGTATCAAGAGACCCAGTACTTC	TRBD2	TRBJ2-5	TRBV20-1	.
CASSSDRDTEAFF	TGTGCCAGTAGTTCCGACAGGGACACTGAAGCTTTCTTT	TRBD1	TRBJ1-1	TRBV19	.
CSARDPGSGRVDTQYF	TGCAGTGCTAGAGATCCAGGAAGCGGGAGAGTAGATACGCAGTATTTT	TRBD2	TRBJ2-3	TRBV20-1	.
CASSVGGGNTIYF	TGTGCCAGCAGCGTAGGGGGTGGAAACACCATATATTTT	.	TRBJ1-3	TRBV7-9	.
CASNSDTGVYEQYF	TGTGCCAGCAACTCTGACACAGGGGTCTACGAGCAGTACTTC	TRBD1	TRBJ2-7	TRBV25-1	.
CAISGGHPSGEQYF	TGTGCCATCAGTGGGGGACATCCCTCGGGCGAGCAGTACTTC	.	TRBJ2-7	TRBV10-3	.
CASSLVFDLPPYEQYF	TGTGCCAGCAGCTTAGTTTTCGACCTCCCTCCCTACGAGCAGTACTTC	.	TRBJ2-7	TRBV7-6	medium-sized
CSVARGLNTEAFF	TGCAGCGTTGCCAGGGGGCTGAACACTGAAGCTTTCTTT	TRBD1	TRBJ1-1	TRBV29-1	.
CASSSQGQGKETQYF	TGTGCCAGCAGCTCACAGGGTCAGGGGAAAGAGACCCAGTACTTC	.	TRBJ2-5	TRBV7-2	medium-sized
CASSAGVTDTDTQYF	TGCGCCAGCAGCGCAGGGGTAACCGACACAGATACGCAGTATTTT	.	TRBJ2-3	TRBV10-1	few
CASSSGQVGTYEQYF	TGTGCCAGCAGCTCGGGACAGGTCGGAACCTACGAGCAGTACTTC	TRBD1	TRBJ2-7	TRBV7-9	many
CAISVPSEGPMGYTF	TGTGCCATCAGTGTTCCTAGCGAGGGCCCCATGGGCTACACCTTC	.	TRBJ1-2	TRBV10-3	.
CSASRGGQETQYF	TGCAGTGCTAGCCGGGGGGGCCAAGAGACCCAGTACTTC	TRBD2	TRBJ2-5	TRBV20-1	medium-sized
CASSPTGGHSPLHF	TGCGCCAGCAGCCCGACAGGGGGCCATTCACCCCTCCACTTT	TRBD1	TRBJ1-6	TRBV10-2	few
CSARRQGTEQGNQPQHF	TGCAGTGCTAGGCGACAGGGGACGGAACAGGGCAATCAGCCCCAGCATTTT	TRBD1	TRBJ1-5	TRBV20-1	few
CASSLGVRQPQHF	TGTGCCAGCAGTTTGGGGGTGCGGCAGCCCCAGCATTTT	.	TRBJ1-5	TRBV2	.
CASSYTGTSGSDSDTQYF	TGTGCCAGCAGTTATACCGGGACTAGCGGGAGCGACTCAGATACGCAGTATTTT	TRBD2	TRBJ2-3	TRBV6-2/TRBV6-3	.
CARDPDRGSSEQYF	TGCGCCAGAGATCCTGACAGGGGATCATCCGAGCAGTACTTC	TRBD1	TRBJ2-7	TRBV10-1	few
CASSSRQGAHEQYF	TGTGCCAGCAGCTCTCGACAGGGGGCGCACGAGCAGTACTTC	TRBD1	TRBJ2-7	TRBV2	few
CASSRNQRTGSYEQYF	TGTGCCAGCAGCCGTAACCAGAGGACAGGGTCCTACGAGCAGTACTTC	TRBD1	TRBJ2-7	TRBV28	few
CASRDRDRAQPQHF	TGTGCCAGCAGAGACCGGGACAGGGCCCAGCCCCAGCATTTT	TRBD1	TRBJ1-5	TRBV28	.
CASSISSGTEAFF	TGTGCCAGTAGTATATCGTCGGGGACTGAAGCTTTCTTT	.	TRBJ1-1	TRBV19	.
CASSSGNSYEQYF	TGTGCCAGCAGCTCCGGGAATTCCTACGAGCAGTACTTC	.	TRBJ2-7	TRBV7-3	medium-sized
CASSRPSGGAEQYF	TGTGCCAGCAGCAGGCCTAGCGGGGGGGCCGAGCAGTACTTC	TRBD2	TRBJ2-7	TRBV5-4	.
CASRTGSEAGELFF	TGTGCCAGCAGGACAGGGTCGGAAGCCGGGGAGCTGTTTTTT	TRBD1	TRBJ2-2	TRBV6-1	.
CASSQGQGDHSPLHF	TGTGCCAGCAGCCAAGGACAGGGAGATCATTCACCCCTCCACTTT	TRBD1	TRBJ1-6	TRBV7-3	many
CASSLLGSGPQHF	TGTGCCAGCAGCCTCCTCGGGTCAGGGCCCCAGCATTTT	.	TRBJ1-5	TRBV7-9	medium-sized
CASSPNREGQPQHF	TGTGCCAGCTCACCTAACCGCGAGGGACAGCCCCAGCATTTT	.	TRBJ1-5	TRBV18	few
CASSIWSGGTYNEQFF	TGTGCCAGTAGTATATGGAGCGGGGGGACGTACAATGAGCAGTTCTTC	TRBD2	TRBJ2-1	TRBV19	few
CASSTDRAGANVLTF	TGTGCCAGTAGTACCGACAGGGCCGGGGCCAACGTCCTGACTTTC	TRBD1	TRBJ2-6	TRBV19	.
CASSLQENTEAFF	TGTGCCAGTAGTTTACAGGAGAACACTGAAGCTTTCTTT	.	TRBJ1-1	TRBV19	few
CSVGSGGLQETQYF	TGCAGCGTTGGTAGCGGAGGGCTTCAAGAGACCCAGTACTTC	.	TRBJ2-5	TRBV29-1	few
CASSQNGRLRYGYTF	TGTGCCAGCAGCCAAAATGGACGGTTACGCTATGGCTACACCTTC	.	TRBJ1-2	TRBV5-4	.
CASSLGGGNQETQYF	TGTGCCAGCAGCTTAGGGGGGGGGAACCAAGAGACCCAGTACTTC	TRBD2	TRBJ2-5	TRBV7-6	.
CASSPREVDYEQYF	TGTGCCAGCTCACCACGGGAAGTAGACTACGAGCAGTACTTC	.	TRBJ2-7	TRBV18	medium-sized
CSALTGGLYNSPLHF	TGCAGTGCTTTAACAGGGGGGCTCTATAATTCACCCCTCCACTTT	TRBD1	TRBJ1-6	TRBV20-1	many
CASSYSMRPYGYTF	TGTGCCAGCAGTTACTCGATGCGTCCCTATGGCTACACCTTC	.	TRBJ1-2	TRBV6-5	medium-sized
CASSLSDRGYGYTF	TGCGCCAGCAGCTTATCGGACAGGGGATATGGCTACACCTTC	TRBD1	TRBJ1-2	TRBV5-1	.
CASSQEGLGSGANVLTF	TGCGCCAGCAGCCAAGAGGGGCTTGGCTCCGGGGCCAACGTCCTGACTTTC	.	TRBJ2-6	TRBV4-1	.
CSARTQGFEQYF	TGCAGTGCTAGGACCCAGGGGTTCGAGCAGTACTTC	.	TRBJ2-7	TRBV20-1	medium-sized